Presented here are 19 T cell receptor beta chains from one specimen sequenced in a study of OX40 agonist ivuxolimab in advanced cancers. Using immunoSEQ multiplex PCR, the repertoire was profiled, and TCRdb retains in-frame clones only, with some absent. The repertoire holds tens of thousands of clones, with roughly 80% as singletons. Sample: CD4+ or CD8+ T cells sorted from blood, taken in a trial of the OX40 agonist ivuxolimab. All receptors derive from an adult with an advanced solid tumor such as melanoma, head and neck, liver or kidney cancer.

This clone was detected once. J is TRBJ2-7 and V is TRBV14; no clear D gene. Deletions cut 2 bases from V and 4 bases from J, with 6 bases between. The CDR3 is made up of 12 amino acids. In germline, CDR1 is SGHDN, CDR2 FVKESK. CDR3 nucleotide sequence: TGTGCCAGCAGCCAAATTCTGTACGAGCAGTACTTC. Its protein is CASSQILYEQYF.

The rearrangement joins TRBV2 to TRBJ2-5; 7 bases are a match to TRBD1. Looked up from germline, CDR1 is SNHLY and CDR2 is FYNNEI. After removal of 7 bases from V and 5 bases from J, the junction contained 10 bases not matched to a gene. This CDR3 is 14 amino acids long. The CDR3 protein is CASNMGQTGETQYF. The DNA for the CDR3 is TGTGCCAGCAACATGGGACAGACAGGGGAGACCCAGTACTTC.

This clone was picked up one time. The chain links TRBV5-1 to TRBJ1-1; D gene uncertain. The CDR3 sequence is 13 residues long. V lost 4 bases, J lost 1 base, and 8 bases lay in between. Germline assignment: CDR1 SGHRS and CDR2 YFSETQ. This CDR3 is CASSRLPNTEAFF. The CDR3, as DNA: TGCGCCAGCAGCCGGTTACCGAACACTGAAGCTTTCTTT.

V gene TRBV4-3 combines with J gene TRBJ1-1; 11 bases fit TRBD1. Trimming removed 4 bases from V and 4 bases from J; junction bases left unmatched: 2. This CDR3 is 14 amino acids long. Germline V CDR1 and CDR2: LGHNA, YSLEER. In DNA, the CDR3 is TGCGCCAGCAGCCCCGGACAGGGGGCCACTGAAGCTTTCTTT. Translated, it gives CASSPGQGATEAFF.

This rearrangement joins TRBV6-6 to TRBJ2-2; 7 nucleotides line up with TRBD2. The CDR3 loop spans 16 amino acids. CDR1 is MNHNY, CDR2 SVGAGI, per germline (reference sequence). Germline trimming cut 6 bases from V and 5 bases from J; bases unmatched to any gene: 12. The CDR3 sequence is CASRSGTTIRTGELFF. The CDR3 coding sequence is TGTGCCAGCAGGTCCGGGACTACCATAAGAACCGGGGAGCTGTTTTTT.

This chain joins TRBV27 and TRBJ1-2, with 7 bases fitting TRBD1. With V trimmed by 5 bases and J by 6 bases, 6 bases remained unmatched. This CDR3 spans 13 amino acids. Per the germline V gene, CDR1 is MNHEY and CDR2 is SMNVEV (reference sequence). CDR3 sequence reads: CASSPAGGNGYTF. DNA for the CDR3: TGTGCCAGCAGTCCTGCAGGGGGTAATGGCTACACCTTC.

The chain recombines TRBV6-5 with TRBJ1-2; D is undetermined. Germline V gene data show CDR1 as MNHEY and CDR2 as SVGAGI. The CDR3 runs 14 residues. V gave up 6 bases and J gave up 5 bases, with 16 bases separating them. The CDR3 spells CASSHPNNLYGYTF. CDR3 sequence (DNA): TGTGCCAGCAGCCACCCTAACAATTTATATGGCTACACCTTC.

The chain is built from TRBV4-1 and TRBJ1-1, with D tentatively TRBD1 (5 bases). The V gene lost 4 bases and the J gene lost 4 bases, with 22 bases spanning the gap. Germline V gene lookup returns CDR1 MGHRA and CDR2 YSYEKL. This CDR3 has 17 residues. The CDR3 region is CASSPTHMQGDRTEAFF. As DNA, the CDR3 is TGCGCCAGCAGCCCTACGCATATGCAGGGAGATCGCACTGAAGCTTTCTTT.

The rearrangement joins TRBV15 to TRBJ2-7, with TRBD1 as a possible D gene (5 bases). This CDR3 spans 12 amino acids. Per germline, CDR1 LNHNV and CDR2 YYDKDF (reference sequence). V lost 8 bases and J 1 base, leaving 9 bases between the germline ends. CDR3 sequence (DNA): TGTGCCACCCGCGACAGTTCCTACGAGCAGTACTTC. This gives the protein CATRDSSYEQYF. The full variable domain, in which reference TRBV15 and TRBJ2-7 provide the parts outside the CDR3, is DAMVIQNPRYQVTQFGKPVTLSCSQTLNHNVMYWYQQKSSQAPKLLFHYYDKDFNNEADTPDNFQSRRPNTSFCFLDIRSPGLGDTAMYLCATRDSSYEQYFGPGTRLTVT.

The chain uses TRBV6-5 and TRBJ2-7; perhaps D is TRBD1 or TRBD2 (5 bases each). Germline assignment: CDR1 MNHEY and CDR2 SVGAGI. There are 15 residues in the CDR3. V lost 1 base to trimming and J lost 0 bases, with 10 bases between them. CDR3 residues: CASSYYGASSYEQYF. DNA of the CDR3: TGTGCCAGCAGTTACTACGGGGCATCCTCCTACGAGCAGTACTTC.

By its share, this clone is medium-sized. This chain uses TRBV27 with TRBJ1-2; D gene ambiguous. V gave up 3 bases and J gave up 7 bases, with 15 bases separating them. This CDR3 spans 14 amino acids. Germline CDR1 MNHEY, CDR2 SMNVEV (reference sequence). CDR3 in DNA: TGTGCCAGCAGTTTCTTGGCCCCCGATGCTGGCTACACCTTC. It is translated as CASSFLAPDAGYTF.

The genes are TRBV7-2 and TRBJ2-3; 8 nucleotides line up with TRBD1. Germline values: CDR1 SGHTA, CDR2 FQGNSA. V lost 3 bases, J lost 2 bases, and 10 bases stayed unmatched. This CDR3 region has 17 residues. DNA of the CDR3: TGTGCCAGCAGCTTTCTCAGGGGGCGCGGGTTCACAGATACGCAGTATTTT. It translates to CASSFLRGRGFTDTQYF. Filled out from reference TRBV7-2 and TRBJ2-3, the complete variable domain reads GAGVSQSPSNKVTEKGKDVELRCDPISGHTALYWYRQSLGQGLEFLIYFQGNSAPDKSGLPSDRFSAERTGGSVSTLTIQRTQQEDSAVYLCASSFLRGRGFTDTQYFGPGTRLTVL.

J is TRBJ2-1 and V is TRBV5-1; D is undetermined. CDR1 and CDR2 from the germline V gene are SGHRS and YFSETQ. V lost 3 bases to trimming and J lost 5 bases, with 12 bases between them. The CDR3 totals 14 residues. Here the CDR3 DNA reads TGCGCCAGCAGCTCAGGCCCCTCAAACAATGAGCAGTTCTTC. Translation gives CASSSGPSNNEQFF. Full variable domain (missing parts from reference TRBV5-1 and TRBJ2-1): KAGVTQTPRYLIKTRGQQVTLSCSPISGHRSVSWYQQTPGQGLQFLFEYFSETQRNKGNFPGRFSGRQFSNSRSEMNVSTLELGDSALYLCASSSGPSNNEQFFGPGTRLTVL.

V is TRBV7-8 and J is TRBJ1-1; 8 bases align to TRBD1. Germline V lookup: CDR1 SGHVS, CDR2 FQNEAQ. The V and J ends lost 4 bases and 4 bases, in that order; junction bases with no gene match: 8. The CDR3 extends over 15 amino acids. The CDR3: CASSSTGTGGTEAFF. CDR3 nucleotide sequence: TGTGCCAGCAGCTCGACCGGGACAGGCGGCACTGAAGCTTTCTTT.

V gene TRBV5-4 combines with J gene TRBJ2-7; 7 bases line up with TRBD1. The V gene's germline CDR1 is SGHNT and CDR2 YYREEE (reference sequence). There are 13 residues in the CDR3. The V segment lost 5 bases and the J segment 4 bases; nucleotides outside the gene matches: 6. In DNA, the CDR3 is TGTGCCAGCAGTTTAGACAGGGCGTACGAGCAGTACTTC. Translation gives CASSLDRAYEQYF. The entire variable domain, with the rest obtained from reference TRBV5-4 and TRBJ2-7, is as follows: ETGVTQSPTHLIKTRGQQVTLRCSSQSGHNTVSWYQQALGQGPQFIFQYYREEENGRGNFPPRFSGLQFPNYSSELNVNALELDDSALYLCASSLDRAYEQYFGPGTRLTVT.

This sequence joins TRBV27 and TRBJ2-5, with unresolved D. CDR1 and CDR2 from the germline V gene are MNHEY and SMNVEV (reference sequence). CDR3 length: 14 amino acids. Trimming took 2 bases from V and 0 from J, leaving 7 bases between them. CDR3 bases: TGTGCCAGCAGTTTAACCCCGTACCAAGAGACCCAGTACTTC. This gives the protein CASSLTPYQETQYF.

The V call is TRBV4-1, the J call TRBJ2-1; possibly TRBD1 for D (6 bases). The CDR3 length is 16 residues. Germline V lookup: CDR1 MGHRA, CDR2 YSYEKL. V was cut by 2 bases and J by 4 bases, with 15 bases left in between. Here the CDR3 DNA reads TGCGCCAGCAGCCAACCCACCAGGGGATCGTACAATGAGCAGTTCTTC. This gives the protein CASSQPTRGSYNEQFF.

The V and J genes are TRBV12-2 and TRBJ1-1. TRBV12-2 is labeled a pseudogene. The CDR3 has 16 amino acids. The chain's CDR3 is CASRQTFVVRYTEAFF. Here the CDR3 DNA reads TGTGCAAGTCGCCAGACGTTTGTTGTCCGATACACTGAAGCTTTCTTT.

The CDR3 DNA sequence: TGTGCCATCAGGGAGGGACAGGGCGGAGAGACCCAGTACTTC. Amino acid sequence: CAIREGQGGETQYF. This chain connects TRBV10-3 to TRBJ2-5, with TRBD1 matching over 9 bases. The CDR3 sequence is 14 residues long. V lost 6 bases to trimming and J lost 4 bases; unmatched junction nucleotides: 6. From germline, CDR1 is ENHRY and CDR2 SYGVKD.